This T cell receptor beta chain was recovered during a study of blood T cells in healthy people across ages. With 5 bases removed from V and 4 bases from J, the gap between germline ends came to 11 bases. CDR1 is SGHTA, CDR2 FQGNSA, per germline. The CDR3 has 14 residues. Together with a sample-barcoded 5' primer, a J-beta primer mix was included in a second PCR lasting about 7 to 11 cycles. All cDNA molecules were each tagged by a template-switch adaptor with 12 random nucleotides. TCRdb independently ran MiXCR on the 5' RACE reads; one entry per CDR3 protein. The profile covers 1.5 million to 2 million distinct CDR3 sequences, with around 48% appearing a single time and approximately 2.1% taken by the ten largest. The study, taken as a whole, reports: A conclusive naive versus antigen-experienced comparison was prevented by the unsorted PBMCs. Changes in expanded clonotypes were possibly confounded, as the CMV status of donors was unknown.

With regard to this clonotype: Its specificity is unknown.

This receptor was identified in a woman in her 40s in good health. The rearrangement joins TRBV7-2 to TRBJ1-4; perhaps TRBD1 as D (5 bases). Input material: blood. The CDR3: CASSPQAYNEKLFF. As DNA, the CDR3 is TGTGCCAGCAGCCCACAGGCCTATAATGAAAAACTGTTTTTT.